These 25 T cell receptor beta chains originate from one sample sequenced in a study of T cells in Graves' hyperthyroidism and ophthalmopathy. The source material, RNA transcripts, was used to amplify TCR beta CDR3 regions. HTBI primers drove first-round RT-PCR of the TCR CDR3. In TCRdb, the multiplex PCR reads were re-called with MiXCR into one record per CDR3 protein. This table has 490,000 or so distinct CDR3 sequences, 22% appearing once. The sequenced sample consisted of blood. Receptors were obtained from a woman in her seventies with Graves' ophthalmopathy.

The chain employs TRBV5-4 and TRBJ2-3; D gene unclear. This CDR3 is 12 amino acids long. With 0 bases removed from V and 5 bases from J, the gap between germline ends came to 4 bases. Looked up from germline, CDR1 is SGHNT and CDR2 is YYREEE (reference sequence). The chain's CDR3 is CASSLEKDTQYF. DNA of the CDR3: TGTGCCAGCAGCTTGGAGAAAGATACGCAGTATTTT.

This clonotype has only a few counts. The rearrangement joins TRBV6-2 or TRBV6-3 to TRBJ2-1, with TRBD2 matching 9 bases. Germline V gene data show CDR1 as MNHEY and CDR2 as SVGEGT. V lost 2 bases to trimming and J lost 12 bases; unmatched junction nucleotides: 11. The CDR3 is 15 residues long. This CDR3 is CASSYLAGPYGGQFF. Here the CDR3 DNA reads TGTGCCAGCAGTTACCTAGCGGGGCCCTACGGAGGGCAGTTCTTC.

The CDR3 DNA sequence: TGCGCCAGCAGCCCCGGGCGGGGCGGGAGTTTAGGTACCGGGGAGCTGTTTTTT. Its translation: CASSPGRGGSLGTGELFF. The rearrangement links TRBV5-1 to TRBJ2-2; 7 nucleotides agree with TRBD2. CDR1 is SGHRS and CDR2 is YFSETQ in the germline V gene. After removal of 4 bases from V and 5 bases from J, the junction contained 17 bases not matched to a gene. CDR3 size: 18 residues.

Only a few counts were recorded for this clonotype. J is TRBJ1-2 and V is TRBV30; D may be TRBD1 (5 bases). V lost 0 bases and J lost 2, with 13 bases in between. From germline, CDR1 is GTSNPN and CDR2 SVGIG (reference sequence). The CDR3 covers 15 residues. CDR3 region: CAWSVGQGPNYGYTF. The CDR3, as DNA: TGTGCCTGGAGTGTAGGTCAGGGTCCCAACTATGGCTACACCTTC.

J is TRBJ1-6 and V is TRBV5-1; D uncertain. The germline V gene has CDR1 SGHRS and CDR2 YFSETQ. This CDR3 has 13 residues. The germline V and J ends were trimmed by 0 bases and 13 bases, with 11 bases remaining between them. In DNA form, the CDR3 reads TGCGCCAGCAGCTTGGGAGACAATTGGCCCCTCCACTTT. Encoded protein: CASSLGDNWPLHF. The entire variable domain, with the rest obtained from reference TRBV5-1 and TRBJ1-6, is as follows: KAGVTQTPRYLIKTRGQQVTLSCSPISGHRSVSWYQQTPGQGLQFLFEYFSETQRNKGNFPGRFSGRQFSNSRSEMNVSTLELGDSALYLCASSLGDNWPLHFGNGTRLTVT.

This clonotype was seen at least ten times. V is TRBV2 and J is TRBJ1-2, with D perhaps TRBD1 (5 bases). CDR3 length equals 13 residues. Trimming stripped 6 bases from V and 3 bases from J, with 11 bases between. Germline-derived CDR1 and CDR2 are SNHLY and FYNNEI. The CDR3 DNA reads TGTGCCAGCAGGGGGGGTTTGGACTATGGCTACACCTTC. Encoded protein: CASRGGLDYGYTF.

This clonotype was observed a handful of times. The V gene is TRBV20-1, the J gene TRBJ1-1; a possible D gene is TRBD1 (5 bases). The CDR3 covers 15 residues. The germline CDR1 and CDR2 sequences are DFQATT and SNEGSKA (reference sequence). Trimming removed 1 base from V and 4 bases from J, with 16 bases in between. CDR3 coding DNA: TGCAGTGCTAGAGCCGGTTCCAGGGAGGGCACTGAAGCTTTCTTT. This sequence encodes CSARAGSREGTEAFF.

The rearrangement joins TRBV27 to TRBJ2-3, with 8 bases lining up with TRBD2. The V gene end was trimmed by 6 bases and the J gene end by 3 bases; junction bases not matched to a gene: 14. This CDR3 region has 17 residues. Germline V gene data show CDR1 as MNHEY and CDR2 as SMNVEV (reference sequence). The CDR3 sequence is CASSTEGGRLMTDTQYF. The CDR3 bases are TGTGCCAGCAGCACTGAAGGCGGGAGGTTAATGACAGATACGCAGTATTTT.

The chain uses TRBV6-5 and TRBJ2-3, with D uncertain. The V gene lost 1 base and the J gene lost 5 bases, with 10 bases spanning the gap. CDR1 is MNHEY, CDR2 SVGAGI, per germline. There are 14 residues in the CDR3. The CDR3 is CASSYWGNGDTQYF. The CDR3 nucleotides are TGTGCCAGCAGTTACTGGGGTAATGGAGATACGCAGTATTTT.

This clonotype was seen ten or more times. The chain uses TRBV20-1 and TRBJ1-1; D unresolved. The CDR3 totals 11 residues. Germline-derived CDR1 and CDR2 are DFQATT and SNEGSKA (reference sequence). The germline V and J ends were trimmed by 3 bases and 4 bases, with 6 bases remaining between them. The CDR3 is CSASRGTEAFF. The DNA of the CDR3 is TGCAGTGCTAGTCGAGGCACTGAAGCTTTCTTT.

The rearrangement joins TRBV29-1 to TRBJ1-2; D is ambiguous. Trimming took 3 bases from V and 5 from J, leaving 10 bases between them. Germline V gives CDR1 SQVTM, CDR2 ANQGSEA. This CDR3 region has 12 residues. CDR3 loop: CSVDGPGYGYTF. In nucleotides, the CDR3 is TGCAGCGTTGACGGGCCTGGGTATGGCTACACCTTC. The variable domain in full, completed from reference TRBV29-1 and TRBJ1-2, reads SAVISQKPSRDICQRGTSLTIQCQVDSQVTMMFWYRQQPGQSLTLIATANQGSEATYESGFVIDKFPISRPNLTFSTLTVSNMSPEDSSIYLCSVDGPGYGYTFGSGTRLTVV.

This clonotype came up a few times. The chain has TRBV6-1 and TRBJ2-7; TRBD1 matches 8 bases. V lost 7 bases and J lost 2; bases outside the gene matches: 10. The CDR3 is 15 amino acids. Germline-derived CDR1 and CDR2 are MNHNS and SASEGT. CDR3 sequence (DNA): TGTGCCAGCAAGACAGGGGTCCCTACTGCCTACGAGCAGTACTTC. This encodes CASKTGVPTAYEQYF.

Ten or more counts support this clonotype. This rearrangement joins TRBV12-3 or TRBV12-4 to TRBJ2-7, with TRBD1 matching over 7 bases. Trimming cost V 4 bases and J 2 bases; bases outside gene matches: 5. This CDR3 is built from 14 residues. The CDR3 DNA reads TGTGCCAGCAGTTCCCGACAGGGTACCTACGAGCAGTACTTC. Amino acids: CASSSRQGTYEQYF.

This clonotype occurred many times. V and J are TRBV28 and TRBJ1-4; the D gene is possibly TRBD1 (5 bases). This CDR3 is 16 amino acids long. Deletions cut 1 base from V and 7 bases from J, with 16 bases between. The germline V gene has CDR1 MDHEN and CDR2 SYDVKM. CDR3 DNA sequence: TGTGCCAGCAGTTTATTCCAGGGACTTGGGAGTGAAAAACTGTTTTTT. Its translation: CASSLFQGLGSEKLFF.

Points on this clonotype: The junction does not match germline at one end; this may be a read error. V and J are TRBV7-9 and TRBJ1-2, with 8 bases that match TRBD1. The germline V gene encodes CDR1 SEHNR and CDR2 FQNEAQ (reference sequence). There are 16 residues in the CDR3. The DNA for the CDR3 is TGCGCCAGCAGCCCACCCCCCGGGACAGGTGGATATGGCTACACCTTC. It is translated as CASSPPPGTGGYGYTF. Looking up the rest from reference TRBV7-9 and TRBJ1-2 gives the full variable domain: DTGVSQNPRHKITKRGQNVTFRCDPISEHNRLYWYRQTLGQGPEFLTYFQNEAQLEKSRLLSDRFSAERPKGSFSTLEIQRTEQGDSAMYLCASSPPPGTGGYGYTFGSGTRLTVV.

As to this clonotype: A read error may explain this, as a much larger clone is one base away. The chain employs TRBV12-3 or TRBV12-4 and TRBJ2-5; D is unresolved. The CDR3 runs to 11 residues. The CDR3 here is CASTLGETRYF. In DNA form, the CDR3 reads TGTGCCAGCACCCTTGGCGAGACCCGGTACTTC.

The chain is built from TRBV12-3 or TRBV12-4 and TRBJ2-7, with 14 bases matching TRBD2. With V trimmed by 4 bases and J by 4 bases, 6 bases remained unmatched. The CDR3 consists of 16 residues. The CDR3 here is CASSSGTSGSSYEQYF. CDR3 coding DNA: TGTGCCAGCAGTTCCGGGACTAGCGGGAGCAGTTACGAGCAGTACTTC.

The rearrangement links TRBV20-1 to TRBJ2-3; the D is unclear. This CDR3 comprises 13 residues. From germline, CDR1 is DFQATT and CDR2 SNEGSKA (reference sequence). Between the trimmed V and J ends, which lost 3 bases and 4 bases, there was a span of 11 bases. The CDR3 protein is CSARSPVADTQYF. CDR3 in DNA: TGCAGTGCTAGGTCTCCGGTCGCAGATACGCAGTATTTT.

CDR3 protein: CASTPGAGATDTQYF. CDR3 nucleotides: TGTGCCAGCACCCCCGGCGCGGGGGCCACAGATACGCAGTATTTT. The chain employs TRBV6-2 or TRBV6-3 and TRBJ2-3; possible D gene TRBD2, 7 bases. Germline lookup yields CDR1 MNHEY and CDR2 SVGEGT. V dropped 7 bases and J dropped 2 bases, with 16 bases sitting between them. The CDR3 extends over 15 amino acids.

This clonotype showed up many times. This chain uses TRBV12-3 or TRBV12-4 with TRBJ2-7; perhaps D is TRBD1 or TRBD2 (5 bases each). The CDR3 runs 12 residues. V lost 3 bases to trimming and J lost 6 bases, with 9 bases between them. In DNA, the CDR3 is TGTGCCAGCAGTTTTTTTGGGGGCGAGCAGTACTTC. This encodes CASSFFGGEQYF.

The chain is built from TRBV19 and TRBJ1-4, with TRBD1 matching over 8 bases. Germline CDR1 reads LNHDA; CDR2 reads SQIVND (reference sequence). V trimming: 5 bases; J trimming: 2 bases; junction bases outside the gene matches: 4. The CDR3 length is 15 residues. The CDR3 sequence is CASSRYRGTNEKLFF. The CDR3 nucleotides are TGTGCCAGTAGTCGGTACAGGGGGACTAATGAAAAACTGTTTTTT. Complete variable domain (other parts from reference TRBV19 and TRBJ1-4): DGGITQSPKYLFRKEGQNVTLSCEQNLNHDAMYWYRQDPGQGLRLIYYSQIVNDFQKGDIAEGYSVSREKKESFPLTVTSAQKNPTAFYLCASSRYRGTNEKLFFGSGTQLSVL.

This clonotype was found many times. This chain uses TRBV3-1 with TRBJ2-5; no definite D call. Germline CDR1 reads LGHDT; CDR2 reads YNNKEL (reference sequence). The V gene lost 0 bases and the J gene lost 11 bases, with 4 bases spanning the gap. This CDR3 is 10 amino acids long. In DNA, the CDR3 is TGTGCCAGCAGCCAAGAGAAGCAGTACTTC. Translation: CASSQEKQYF.

Written as DNA, the CDR3 is TGTGCCAGTAGTCTTCGACAAGGGAGTGAAAAACTGTTTTTT. Its translation is CASSLRQGSEKLFF. The V call is TRBV19, the J call TRBJ1-4; D unresolved. The germline CDR1 and CDR2 sequences are LNHDA and SQIVND (reference sequence). The CDR3 has 14 amino acids. Trimming took 5 bases from V and 7 from J, leaving 14 bases between them.

The chain carries TRBV30 and TRBJ2-3; 8 bases fit TRBD2. V was clipped by 5 bases and J by 3 bases; unmatched bases: 7. Germline lookup yields CDR1 GTSNPN and CDR2 SVGIG (reference sequence). The CDR3 is 14 residues long. The CDR3 sequence: CAWVRAGVTDTQYF. As DNA, the CDR3 is TGTGCCTGGGTTCGAGCGGGAGTGACAGATACGCAGTATTTT.

V and J are TRBV28 and TRBJ2-5; 8 positions match TRBD1. This CDR3 has 12 amino acids. V lost 6 bases to trimming and J lost 3 bases; unmatched junction nucleotides: 0. Germline CDR1 MDHEN, CDR2 SYDVKM. The CDR3 reads CASRQGEETQYF. CDR3 nucleotide sequence: TGTGCCAGCAGACAGGGGGAAGAGACCCAGTACTTC.